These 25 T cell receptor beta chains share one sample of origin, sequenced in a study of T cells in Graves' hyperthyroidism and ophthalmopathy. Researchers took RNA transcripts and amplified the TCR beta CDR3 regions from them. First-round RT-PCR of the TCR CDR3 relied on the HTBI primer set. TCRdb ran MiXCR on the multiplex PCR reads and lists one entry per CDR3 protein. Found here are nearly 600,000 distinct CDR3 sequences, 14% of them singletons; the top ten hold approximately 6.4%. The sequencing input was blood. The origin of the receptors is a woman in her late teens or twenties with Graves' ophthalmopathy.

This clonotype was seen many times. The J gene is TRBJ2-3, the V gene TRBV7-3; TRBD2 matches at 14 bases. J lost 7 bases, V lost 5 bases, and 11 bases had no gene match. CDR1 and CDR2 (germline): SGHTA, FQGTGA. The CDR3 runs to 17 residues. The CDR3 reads CASSQTGTSGSKHTQYF. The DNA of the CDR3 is TGTGCCAGCAGCCAAACCGGGACTAGCGGGAGTAAGCATACGCAGTATTTT.

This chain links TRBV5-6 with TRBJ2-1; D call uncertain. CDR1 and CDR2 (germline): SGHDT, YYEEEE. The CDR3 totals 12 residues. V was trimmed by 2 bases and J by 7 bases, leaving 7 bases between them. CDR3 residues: CASSFEANEQFF. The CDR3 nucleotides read TGTGCCAGCAGCTTCGAGGCAAATGAGCAGTTCTTC.

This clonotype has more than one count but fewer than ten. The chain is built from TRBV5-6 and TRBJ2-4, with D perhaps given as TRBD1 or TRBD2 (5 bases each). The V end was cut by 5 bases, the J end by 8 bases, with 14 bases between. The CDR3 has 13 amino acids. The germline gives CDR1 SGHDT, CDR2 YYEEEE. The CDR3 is CASSSPGTDIQYF. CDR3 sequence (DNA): TGTGCCAGCAGTTCTCCCGGGACGGACATTCAGTACTTC. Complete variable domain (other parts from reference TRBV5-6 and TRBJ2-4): DAGVTQSPTHLIKTRGQQVTLRCSPKSGHDTVSWYQQALGQGPQFIFQYYEEEERQRGNFPDRFSGHQFPNYSSELNVNALLLGDSALYLCASSSPGTDIQYFGAGTRLSVL.

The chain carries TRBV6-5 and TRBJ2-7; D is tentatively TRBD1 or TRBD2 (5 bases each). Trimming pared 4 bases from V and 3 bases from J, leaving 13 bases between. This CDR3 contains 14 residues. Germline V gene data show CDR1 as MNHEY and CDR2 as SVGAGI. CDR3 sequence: CASSWGSGVYEQYF. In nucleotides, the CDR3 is TGTGCCAGCAGTTGGGGGAGTGGGGTCTACGAGCAGTACTTC.

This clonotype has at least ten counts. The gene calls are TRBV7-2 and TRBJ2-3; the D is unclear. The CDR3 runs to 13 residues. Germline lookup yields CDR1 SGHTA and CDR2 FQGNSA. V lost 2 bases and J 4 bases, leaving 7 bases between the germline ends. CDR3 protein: CASSLSLADTQYF. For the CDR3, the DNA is TGTGCCAGCAGCTTAAGTTTGGCAGATACGCAGTATTTT.

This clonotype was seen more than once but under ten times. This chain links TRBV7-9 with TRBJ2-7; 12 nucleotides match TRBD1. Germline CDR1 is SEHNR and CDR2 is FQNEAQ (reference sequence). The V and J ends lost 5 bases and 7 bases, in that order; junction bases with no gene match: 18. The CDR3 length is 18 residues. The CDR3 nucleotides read TGTGCCAGCAGCCTACCGCGACGAAGGGGACAGGGGGCGGGAGAGCAGTACTTC. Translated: CASSLPRRRGQGAGEQYF. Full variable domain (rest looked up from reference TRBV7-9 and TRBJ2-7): DTGVSQNPRHKITKRGQNVTFRCDPISEHNRLYWYRQTLGQGPEFLTYFQNEAQLEKSRLLSDRFSAERPKGSFSTLEIQRTEQGDSAMYLCASSLPRRRGQGAGEQYFGPGTRLTVT.

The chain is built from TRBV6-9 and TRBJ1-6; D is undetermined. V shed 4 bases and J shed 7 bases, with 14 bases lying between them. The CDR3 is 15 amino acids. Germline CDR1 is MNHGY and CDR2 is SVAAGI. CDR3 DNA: TGTGCCAGCAGTTCTGGGAGAGTAGGAAATTCACCCCTCCACTTT. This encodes CASSSGRVGNSPLHF.

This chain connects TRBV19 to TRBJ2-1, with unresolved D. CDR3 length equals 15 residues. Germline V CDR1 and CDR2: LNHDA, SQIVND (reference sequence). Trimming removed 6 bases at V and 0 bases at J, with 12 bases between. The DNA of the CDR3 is TGTGCCAGTAGAAAAGACCCGAGCTCCTACAATGAGCAGTTCTTC. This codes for CASRKDPSSYNEQFF.

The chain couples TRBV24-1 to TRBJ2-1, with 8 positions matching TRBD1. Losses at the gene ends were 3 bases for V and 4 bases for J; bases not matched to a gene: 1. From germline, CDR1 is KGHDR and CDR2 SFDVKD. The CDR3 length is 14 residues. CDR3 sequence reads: CATSDQGAYNEQFF. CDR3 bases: TGTGCCACCAGTGATCAGGGGGCGTACAATGAGCAGTTCTTC.

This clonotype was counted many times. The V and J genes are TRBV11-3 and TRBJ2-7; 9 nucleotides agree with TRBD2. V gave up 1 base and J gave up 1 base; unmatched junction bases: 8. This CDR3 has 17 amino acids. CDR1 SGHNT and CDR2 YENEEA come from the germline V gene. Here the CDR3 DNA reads TGTGCCAGCAGCTTAGTACTCCGGACTAGCGTTTCCTACGAGCAGTACTTC. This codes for CASSLVLRTSVSYEQYF.

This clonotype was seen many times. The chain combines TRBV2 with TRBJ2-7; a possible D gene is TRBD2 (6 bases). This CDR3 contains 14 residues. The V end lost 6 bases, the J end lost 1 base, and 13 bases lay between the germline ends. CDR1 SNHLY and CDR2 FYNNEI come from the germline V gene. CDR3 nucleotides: TGTGCCAGCAGCGTCCGGGACTTTTCCTACGAGCAGTACTTC. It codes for CASSVRDFSYEQYF.

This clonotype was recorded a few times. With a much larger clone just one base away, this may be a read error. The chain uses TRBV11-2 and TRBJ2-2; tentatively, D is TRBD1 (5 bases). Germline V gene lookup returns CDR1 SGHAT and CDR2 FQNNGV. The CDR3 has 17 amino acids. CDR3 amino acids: CGSSLGSDSWNTGELFF. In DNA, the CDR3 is TGTGGCAGCAGCTTAGGTTCTGACAGCTGGAACACCGGGGAGCTGTTTTTT.

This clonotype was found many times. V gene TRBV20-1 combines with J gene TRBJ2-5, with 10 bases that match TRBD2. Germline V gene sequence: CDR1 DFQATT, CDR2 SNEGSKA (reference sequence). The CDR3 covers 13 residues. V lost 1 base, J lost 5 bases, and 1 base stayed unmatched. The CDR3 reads CSARVTSGETQYF. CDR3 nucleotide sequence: TGCAGTGCTAGAGTGACTAGCGGGGAGACCCAGTACTTC.

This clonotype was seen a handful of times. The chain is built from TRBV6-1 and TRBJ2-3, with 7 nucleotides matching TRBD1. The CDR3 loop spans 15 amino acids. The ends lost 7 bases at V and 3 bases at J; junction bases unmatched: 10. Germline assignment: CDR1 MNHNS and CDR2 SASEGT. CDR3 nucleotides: TGTGCCAGCACAGCTCTGCACAGGGGTACAGATACGCAGTATTTT. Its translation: CASTALHRGTDTQYF.

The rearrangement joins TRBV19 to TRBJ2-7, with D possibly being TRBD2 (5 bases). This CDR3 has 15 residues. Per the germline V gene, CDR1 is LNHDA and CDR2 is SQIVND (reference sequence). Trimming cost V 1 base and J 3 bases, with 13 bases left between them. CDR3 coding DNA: TGTGCCAGTAGTATAGCCGGTCGGGCGGGCTACGAGCAGTACTTC. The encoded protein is CASSIAGRAGYEQYF.

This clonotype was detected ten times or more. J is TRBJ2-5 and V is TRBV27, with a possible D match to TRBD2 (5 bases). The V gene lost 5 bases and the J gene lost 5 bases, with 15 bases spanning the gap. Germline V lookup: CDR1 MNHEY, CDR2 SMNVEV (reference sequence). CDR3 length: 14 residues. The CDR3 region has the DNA TGTGCCAGCAGTCCGTGGACTGGTCGGGAGACCCAGTACTTC. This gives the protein CASSPWTGRETQYF.

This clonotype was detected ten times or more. CDR3 protein: CSAGRLAGGGNEQFF. DNA of the CDR3: TGCAGTGCTGGAAGACTAGCGGGAGGTGGGAATGAGCAGTTCTTC. The chain links TRBV20-1 to TRBJ2-1; TRBD2 matches at 13 bases. From germline, CDR1 is DFQATT and CDR2 SNEGSKA (reference sequence). The length of the CDR3 is 15 residues. V dropped 5 bases and J dropped 7; count of bases not matched to a gene: 8.

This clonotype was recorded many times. CDR3 residues: CAWSGSYGYTF. The CDR3 DNA is TGTGCCTGGAGCGGAAGCTATGGCTACACCTTC. The genes are TRBV30 and TRBJ1-2; D gene uncertain. The germline CDR1 and CDR2 sequences are GTSNPN and SVGIG (reference sequence). The CDR3 is made up of 11 amino acids. V lost 3 bases and J 4 bases, leaving 6 bases between the germline ends.

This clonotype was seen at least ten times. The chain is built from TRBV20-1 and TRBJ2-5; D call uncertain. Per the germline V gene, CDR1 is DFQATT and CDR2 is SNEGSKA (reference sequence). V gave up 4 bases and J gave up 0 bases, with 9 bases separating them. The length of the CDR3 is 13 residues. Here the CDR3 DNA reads TGCAGTGCTATCCACGGGTACCAAGAGACCCAGTACTTC. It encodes CSAIHGYQETQYF.

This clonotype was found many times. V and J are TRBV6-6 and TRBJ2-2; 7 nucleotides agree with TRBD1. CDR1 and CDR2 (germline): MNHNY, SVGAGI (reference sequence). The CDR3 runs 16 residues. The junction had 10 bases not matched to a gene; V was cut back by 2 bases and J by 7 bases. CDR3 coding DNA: TGTGCCAGCAGTTACGACGCAGGGGGTAGGAGCGGGGAGCTGTTTTTT. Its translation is CASSYDAGGRSGELFF.

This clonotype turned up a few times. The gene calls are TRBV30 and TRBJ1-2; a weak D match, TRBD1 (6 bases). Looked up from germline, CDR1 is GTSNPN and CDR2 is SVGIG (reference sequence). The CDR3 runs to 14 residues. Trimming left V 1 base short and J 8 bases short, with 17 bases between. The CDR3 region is CAWSASPYRVGYTF. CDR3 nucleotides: TGTGCCTGGAGTGCCTCCCCTTACAGGGTCGGCTACACCTTC.

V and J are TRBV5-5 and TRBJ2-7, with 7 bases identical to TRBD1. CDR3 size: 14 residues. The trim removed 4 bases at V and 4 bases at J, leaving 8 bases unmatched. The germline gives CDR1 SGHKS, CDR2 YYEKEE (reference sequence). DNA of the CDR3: TGTGCCAGCAGCCCCGGGACAGCCCCTTACGAGCAGTACTTC. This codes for CASSPGTAPYEQYF.

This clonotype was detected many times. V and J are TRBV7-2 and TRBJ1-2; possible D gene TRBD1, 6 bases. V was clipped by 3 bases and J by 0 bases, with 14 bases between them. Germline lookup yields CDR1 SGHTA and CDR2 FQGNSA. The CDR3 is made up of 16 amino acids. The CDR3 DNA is TGTGCCAGCAGCTTCACGGGGGGACACACTAACTATGGCTACACCTTC. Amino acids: CASSFTGGHTNYGYTF.

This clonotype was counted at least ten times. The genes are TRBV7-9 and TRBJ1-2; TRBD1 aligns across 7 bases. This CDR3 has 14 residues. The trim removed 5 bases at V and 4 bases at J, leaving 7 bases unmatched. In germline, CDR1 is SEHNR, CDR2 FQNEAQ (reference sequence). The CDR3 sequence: CASSPRQGSYGYTF. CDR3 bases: TGTGCCAGCAGCCCCCGACAGGGAAGCTATGGCTACACCTTC.

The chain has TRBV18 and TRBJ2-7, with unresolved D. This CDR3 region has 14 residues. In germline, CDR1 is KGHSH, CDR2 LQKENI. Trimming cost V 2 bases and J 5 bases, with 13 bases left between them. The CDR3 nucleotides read TGTGCCAGCTCACCAGTTGGGCAGTCTGACGAGCAGTACTTC. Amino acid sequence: CASSPVGQSDEQYF.